This T cell receptor beta chain was identified in a study of T cell responses to AZD1222 COVID-19 vaccine (dated by TCRdb to about 2021). As for the study more broadly: TCR sequencing covered 233 trial participants: some 210 given two doses of AZD1222 and about 26 given two doses of MenACWY control vaccine. Trial participants were enrolled into age subgroups of 18-55, 56-69 and 70-plus years, which contained about 150, 28 and 57 TCR-sequenced participants, respectively. The research as a whole found: Participants were mostly white British, with more females than males. The authors suggested clonal diversity may have been underestimated. Because no day 14 peak-response samples were available, the repertoires could be characterized only after the peak T cell response. Only a handful of AZD1222 recipients were SARS-CoV-2 seropositive at baseline, limiting conclusions about previously exposed vaccinees. A significant rise in spike-specific TCR breadth and depth was observed after two AZD1222 doses relative to day 0 and relative to MenACWY recipients. Vaccine-associated CD4 TCRs spanned the whole spike protein, with dominant responses in regions 160-218 and 743-854. In the small 56-69-year group, the increase in depth fell short of significance, most likely because of low power. Epitopes outside the regions mutated in the B.1.351 and B.1.1.7 variants were reportedly recognized by nearly half of the unique spike-specific TCRs.

Sample time point, as interpreted from the label and publication: about 28 days (+/-7) after the second vaccine dose. This sample's treatment or condition label indicates: meningococcal conjugate vaccine given as trial control. Vaccinee samples were obtained from the UK trials COV001 and COV002, which included a single-blind randomized controlled phase 2/3 trial of AZD1222 (ChAdOx1 nCoV-19) in healthy adults. For TCRbeta chain sequencing, PBMC samples were collected from trial participants at day 0 and at day 28 after the second dose. Comment on this clone: Its antigen is unknown. Nothing much larger sits one base from this clone, and base qualities are not available.

At the junction V is shortened by 8 bases and J by 4 bases, with 3 bases in between. The germline V gene (reference sequence) provides CDR1 MNHNY and CDR2 SVGAGI. Counted from cysteine to phenylalanine, this CDR3 has 10 amino acids. Of all the DNA, just the CDR3 is kept, 30 bases in frame from base 1. The CDR3 regions of human TCRbeta chains were subjected to immunosequencing. Under the source paper's analysis protocol: Repertoire TCRs were checked for matches against a reference library of SARS-CoV-2-specific TCRs that had been generated using the MIRA antigen-specificity platform. Breadth meant the fraction of unique TCRs that were SARS-CoV-2-associated, whereas depth meant the fraction of total T cells that were SARS-CoV-2-associated. Using the MIRA data, every spike-specific TCR was mapped to the spike region that the TCR reacted to and assigned to either a CD4 or a CD8 class. Log10-transformed breadth and depth values were compared by one-way ANOVA with Sidak's multiple comparisons tests. TCRdb carries this immuneACCESS record with in-frame sequences only. Its versions omit some clonotypes, under half of them owing to an unresolved V gene in the studies checked, with the rest unexplained. V and J calls and clone size are as listed in that table; D and trimming were resolved from the DNA. Counted in this sample were 150,000 to 200,000 clones; 80% to 90% of them appeared once. The ten largest clones take up more than 3.5% of the sample.

The sample here was peripheral blood, taken 28 days after the second dose of the MenACWY control vaccine. The chain joins TRBV6-6 to TRBJ1-3, with the identity of the D gene unclear. The clonotype comes from an adult who received the MenACWY meningococcal vaccine as a control. This receptor has the CDR3 CASRGNTIYF. The bases are TGTGCCAGCCGGGGAAACACCATATATTTT.